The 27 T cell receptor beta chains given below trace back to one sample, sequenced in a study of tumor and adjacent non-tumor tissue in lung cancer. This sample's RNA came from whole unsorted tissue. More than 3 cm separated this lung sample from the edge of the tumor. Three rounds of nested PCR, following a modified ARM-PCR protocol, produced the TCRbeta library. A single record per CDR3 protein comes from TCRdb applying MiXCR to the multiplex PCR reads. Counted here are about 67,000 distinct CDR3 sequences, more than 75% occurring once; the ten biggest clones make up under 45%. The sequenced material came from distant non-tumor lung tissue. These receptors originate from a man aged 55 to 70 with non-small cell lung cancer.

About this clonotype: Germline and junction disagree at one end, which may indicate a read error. The CDR3 DNA reads as TGTGCCAGCAGTCCCGGGACAGGGTCCACAGATACGCAATATTTC. Translation gives CASSPGTGSTDTQYF. The rearrangement links TRBV11-1 to TRBJ2-3; TRBD1 matches 9 bases. CDR3 length: 15 amino acids. Germline V CDR1 and CDR2: SGHAT, FQDESV (reference sequence).

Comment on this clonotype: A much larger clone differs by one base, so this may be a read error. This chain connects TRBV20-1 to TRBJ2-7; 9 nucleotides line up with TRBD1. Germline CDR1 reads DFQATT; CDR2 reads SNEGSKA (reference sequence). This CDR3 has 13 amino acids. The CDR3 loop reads CSAPGQGPYGQYF. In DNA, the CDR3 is TGCAGTGCCCCCGGACAGGGGCCCTACGGGCAGTACTTC.

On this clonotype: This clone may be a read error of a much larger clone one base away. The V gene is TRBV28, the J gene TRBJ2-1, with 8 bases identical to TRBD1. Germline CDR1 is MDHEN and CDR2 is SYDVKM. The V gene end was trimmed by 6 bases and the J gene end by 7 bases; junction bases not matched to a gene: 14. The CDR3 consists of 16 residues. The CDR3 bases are TGTGCCAGCAGCCCAAACGCCGTGACAGGGGCTAATGAGCAGTTCTTC. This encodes CASSPNAVTGANEQFF.

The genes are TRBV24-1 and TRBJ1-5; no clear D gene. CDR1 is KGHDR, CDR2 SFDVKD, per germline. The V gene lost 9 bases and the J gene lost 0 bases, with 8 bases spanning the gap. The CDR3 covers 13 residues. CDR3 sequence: CATQHYSNQPQHF. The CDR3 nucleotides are TGTGCCACCCAACATTATAGCAATCAGCCCCAGCATTTT.

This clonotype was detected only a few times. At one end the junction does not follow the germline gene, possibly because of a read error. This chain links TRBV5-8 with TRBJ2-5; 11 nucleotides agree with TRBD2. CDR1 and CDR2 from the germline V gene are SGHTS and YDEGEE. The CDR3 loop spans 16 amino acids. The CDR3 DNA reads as TGTGCCAGCAGCGGGGGGACTAGCGGAGGAGAAGAGATCCAGTACTTC. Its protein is CASSGGTSGGEEIQYF.

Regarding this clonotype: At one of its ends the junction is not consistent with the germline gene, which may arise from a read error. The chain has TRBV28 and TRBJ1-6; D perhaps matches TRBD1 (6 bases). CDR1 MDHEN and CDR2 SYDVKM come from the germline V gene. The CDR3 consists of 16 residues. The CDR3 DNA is TGTGCCACCAGACAAACAGGGAGCACCTATAATTCACCCGTCCACTTT. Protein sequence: CATRQTGSTYNSPVHF. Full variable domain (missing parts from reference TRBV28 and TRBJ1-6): DVKVTQSSRYLVKRTGEKVFLECVQDMDHENMFWYRQDPGLGLRLIYFSYDVKMKEKGDIPEGYSVSREKKERFSLILESASTNQTSMYLCATRQTGSTYNSPVHFGNGTRLTVT.

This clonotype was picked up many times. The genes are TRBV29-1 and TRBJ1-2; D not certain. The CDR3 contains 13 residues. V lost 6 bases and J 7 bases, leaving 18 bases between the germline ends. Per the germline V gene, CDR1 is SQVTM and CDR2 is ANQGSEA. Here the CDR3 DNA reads TGCAGCGTGACCGGGATCCCTTACCTTGGCTACACCTTC. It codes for CSVTGIPYLGYTF.

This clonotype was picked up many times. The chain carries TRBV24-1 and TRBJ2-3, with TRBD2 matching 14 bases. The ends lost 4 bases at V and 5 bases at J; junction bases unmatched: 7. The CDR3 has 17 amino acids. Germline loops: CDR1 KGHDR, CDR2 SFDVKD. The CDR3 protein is CATSDTGTSGSIDTQYF. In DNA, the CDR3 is TGTGCCACCAGTGACACCGGGACTAGCGGGAGTATAGATACGCAGTATTTT.

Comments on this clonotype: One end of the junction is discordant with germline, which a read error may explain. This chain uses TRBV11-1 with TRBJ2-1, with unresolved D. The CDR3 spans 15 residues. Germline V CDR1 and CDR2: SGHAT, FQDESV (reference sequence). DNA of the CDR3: TGTACCAGCAGCTTCGACACCTTTAGCACCAATGAGCAATTCTTC. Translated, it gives CTSSFDTFSTNEQFF.

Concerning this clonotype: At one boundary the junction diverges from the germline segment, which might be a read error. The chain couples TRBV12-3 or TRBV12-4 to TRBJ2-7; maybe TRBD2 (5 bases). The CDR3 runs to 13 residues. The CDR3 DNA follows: TGTGCCAGCGGCGACGAATATGACTACGAGCAGCACTTC. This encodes CASGDEYDYEQHF.

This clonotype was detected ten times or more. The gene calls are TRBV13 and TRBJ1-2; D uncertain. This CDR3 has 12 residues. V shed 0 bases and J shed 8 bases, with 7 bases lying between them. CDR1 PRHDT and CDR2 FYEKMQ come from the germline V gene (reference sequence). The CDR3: CASSLGPYGYTF. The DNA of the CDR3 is TGTGCCAGCAGCTTAGGGCCCTACGGCTACACCTTC.

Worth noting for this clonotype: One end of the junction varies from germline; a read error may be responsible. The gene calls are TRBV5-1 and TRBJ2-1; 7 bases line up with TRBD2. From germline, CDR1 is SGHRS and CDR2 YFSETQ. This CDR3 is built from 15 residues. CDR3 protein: CTSSSEQAGYNEQFF. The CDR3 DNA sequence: TGCACCAGCAGCTCAGAACAAGCGGGATACAATGAGCAGTTCTTC.

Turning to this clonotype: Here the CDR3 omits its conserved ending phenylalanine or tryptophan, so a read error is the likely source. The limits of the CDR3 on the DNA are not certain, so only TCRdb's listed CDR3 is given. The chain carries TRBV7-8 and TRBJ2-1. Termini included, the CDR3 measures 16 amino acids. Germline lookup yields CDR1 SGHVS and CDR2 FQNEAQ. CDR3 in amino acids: CASSLEWISVYNERFL.

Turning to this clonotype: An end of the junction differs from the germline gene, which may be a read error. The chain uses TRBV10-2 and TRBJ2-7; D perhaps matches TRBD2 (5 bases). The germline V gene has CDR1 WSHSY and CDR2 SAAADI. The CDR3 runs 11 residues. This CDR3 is CTSRNGRGQYF. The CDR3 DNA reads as TGCACCAGCAGGAACGGACGAGGGCAATACTTC.

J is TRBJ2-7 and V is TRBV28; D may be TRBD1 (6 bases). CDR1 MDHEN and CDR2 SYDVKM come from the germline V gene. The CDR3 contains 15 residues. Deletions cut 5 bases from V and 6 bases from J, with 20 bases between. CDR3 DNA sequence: TGTGCCAGCAGTCCCGGGGCAGGGGAGATTCCCGAGCAGTACTTC. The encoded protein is CASSPGAGEIPEQYF.

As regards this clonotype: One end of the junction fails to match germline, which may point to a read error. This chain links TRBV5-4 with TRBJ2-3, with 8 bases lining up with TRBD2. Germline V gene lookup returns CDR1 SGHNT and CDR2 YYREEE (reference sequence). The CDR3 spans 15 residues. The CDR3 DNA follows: TGTGCCAGCAACGGGGGGGCTAGCGGGTTAGATATGCAGTATTTT. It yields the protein CASNGGASGLDMQYF.

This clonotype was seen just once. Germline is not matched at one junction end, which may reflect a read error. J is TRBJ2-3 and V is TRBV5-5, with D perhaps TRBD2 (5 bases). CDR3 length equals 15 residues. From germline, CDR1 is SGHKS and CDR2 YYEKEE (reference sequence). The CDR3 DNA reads TGTGCCAGCAGCCGGTGCGGAGAGCGGCCAGGTACGCGGTATTTT. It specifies CASSRCGERPGTRYF.

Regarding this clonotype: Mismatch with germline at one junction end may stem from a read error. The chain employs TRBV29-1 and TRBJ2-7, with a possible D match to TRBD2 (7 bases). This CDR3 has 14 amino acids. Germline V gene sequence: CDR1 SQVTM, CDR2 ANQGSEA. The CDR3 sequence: CSGEDRGTIYEQYF. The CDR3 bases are TGCAGCGGTGAAGATAGGGGGACTATTTACGAGCAGTATTTC.

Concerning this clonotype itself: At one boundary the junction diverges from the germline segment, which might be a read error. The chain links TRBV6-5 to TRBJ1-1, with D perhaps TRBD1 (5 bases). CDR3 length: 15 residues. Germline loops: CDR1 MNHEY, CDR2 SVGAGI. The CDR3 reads CVSSCGGQVSIEAFF. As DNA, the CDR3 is TGTGTCAGCAGTTGCGGGGGTCAGGTGTCCATTGAAGCTTTCTTT.

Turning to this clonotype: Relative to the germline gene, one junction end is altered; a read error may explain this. CDR3 loop: CASIDTLIQYF. In DNA form, the CDR3 reads TGTGCCAGCATAGACACGTTGATCCAGTATTTC. The rearrangement joins TRBV6-5 to TRBJ2-5, with unresolved D. Germline V gene lookup returns CDR1 MNHEY and CDR2 SVGAGI. The CDR3 sequence is 11 residues long.

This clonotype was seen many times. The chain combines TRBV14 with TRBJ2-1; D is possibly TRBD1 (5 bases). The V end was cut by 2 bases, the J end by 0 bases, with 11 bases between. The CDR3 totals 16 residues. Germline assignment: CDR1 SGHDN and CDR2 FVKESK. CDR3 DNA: TGTGCCAGCAGCCAACGACAGTTCAGCTCCTACAATGAGCAGTTCTTC. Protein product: CASSQRQFSSYNEQFF.

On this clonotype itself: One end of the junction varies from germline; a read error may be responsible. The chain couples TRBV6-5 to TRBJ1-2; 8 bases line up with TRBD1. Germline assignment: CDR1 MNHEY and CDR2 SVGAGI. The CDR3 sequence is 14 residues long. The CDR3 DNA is TGTACCAGCGTAGGGACAGGAGCCAACTATGGCTACACCTTC. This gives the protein CTSVGTGANYGYTF.

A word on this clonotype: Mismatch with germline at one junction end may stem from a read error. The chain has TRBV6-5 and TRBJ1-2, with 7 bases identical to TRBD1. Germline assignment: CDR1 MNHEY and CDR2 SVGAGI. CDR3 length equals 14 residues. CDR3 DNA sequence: TGTGCCATCATGCAGGGGGGGGCTAACTTTGGCTACACCTTC. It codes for CAIMQGGANFGYTF.

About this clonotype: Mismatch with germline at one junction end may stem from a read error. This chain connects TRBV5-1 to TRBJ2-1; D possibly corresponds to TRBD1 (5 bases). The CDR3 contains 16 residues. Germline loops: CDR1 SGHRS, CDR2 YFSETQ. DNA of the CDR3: TGCGCCAGCAGCTTAGTGCTAGGGCGATGGGGCAATGATCAGTTCTTC. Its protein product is CASSLVLGRWGNDQFF.

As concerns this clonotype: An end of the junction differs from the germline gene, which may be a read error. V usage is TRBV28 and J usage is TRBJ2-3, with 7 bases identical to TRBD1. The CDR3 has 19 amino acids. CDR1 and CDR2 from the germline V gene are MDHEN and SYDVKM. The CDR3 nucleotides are TGTGCCAGCAGTTTATTCGCCGGAAGCAGGGGGTTTAGCACTGATACGCAGTATTTT. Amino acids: CASSLFAGSRGFSTDTQYF.

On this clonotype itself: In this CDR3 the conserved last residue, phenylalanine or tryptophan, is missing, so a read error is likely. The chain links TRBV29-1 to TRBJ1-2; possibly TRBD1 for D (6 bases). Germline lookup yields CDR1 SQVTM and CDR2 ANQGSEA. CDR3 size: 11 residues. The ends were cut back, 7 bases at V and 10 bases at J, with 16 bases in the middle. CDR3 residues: CSARFEGDYTS. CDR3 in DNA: TGCAGCGCTAGATTCGAGGGGGACTACACCTCC.

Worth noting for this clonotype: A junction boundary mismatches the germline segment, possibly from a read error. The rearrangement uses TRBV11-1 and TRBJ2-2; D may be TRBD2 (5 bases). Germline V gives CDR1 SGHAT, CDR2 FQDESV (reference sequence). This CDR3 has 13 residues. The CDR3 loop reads CASSYTSGTGELF. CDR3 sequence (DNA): TGTGCCAGCAGCTACACTAGTGGCACCGGGGAGCTGTTT.